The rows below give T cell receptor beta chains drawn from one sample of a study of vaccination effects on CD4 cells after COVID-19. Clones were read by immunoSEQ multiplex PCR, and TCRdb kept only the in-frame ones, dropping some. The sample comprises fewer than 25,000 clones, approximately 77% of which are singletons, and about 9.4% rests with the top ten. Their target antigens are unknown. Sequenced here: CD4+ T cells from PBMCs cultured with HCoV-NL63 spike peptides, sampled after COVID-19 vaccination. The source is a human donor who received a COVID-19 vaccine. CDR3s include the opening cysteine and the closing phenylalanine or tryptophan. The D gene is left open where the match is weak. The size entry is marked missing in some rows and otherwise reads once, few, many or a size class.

CDR3 protein: CASSLNSVRTQYF; CDR3 DNA: TGTGCCAGCAGCTTGAACAGCGTGCGTACGCAGTATTTT; V gene: TRBV11-2; J gene: TRBJ2-3; D gene: .; CDR3 length: 13; clone size: .
CDR3 protein: CASSEYRATEAFF; CDR3 DNA: TGCGCCAGCAGTGAGTACAGGGCCACTGAAGCTTTCTTT; V gene: TRBV10-1; J gene: TRBJ1-1; D gene: .; CDR3 length: 13; clone size: .
CDR3 protein: CASSRRSDTEAFF; CDR3 DNA: TGTGCCAGCTCACGAAGATCAGACACTGAAGCTTTCTTT; V gene: TRBV18; J gene: TRBJ1-1; D gene: .; CDR3 length: 13; clone size: .
CDR3 protein: CASSSQRGGPDTQYF; CDR3 DNA: TGTGCCAGCAGTTCCCAGCGGGGGGGCCCAGATACGCAGTATTTT; V gene: TRBV6-5; J gene: TRBJ2-3; D gene: TRBD2; CDR3 length: 15; clone size: .
CDR3 protein: CASSPLLGLITEAFF; CDR3 DNA: TGTGCCAGCTCACCCCTCCTCGGACTGATCACTGAAGCTTTCTTT; V gene: TRBV18; J gene: TRBJ1-1; D gene: .; CDR3 length: 15; clone size: few
CDR3 protein: CASSQGVGVGYTF; CDR3 DNA: TGTGCCAGCAGCCAAGGAGTGGGGGTTGGCTACACCTTC; V gene: TRBV3-1/TRBV3-2; J gene: TRBJ1-2; D gene: .; CDR3 length: 13; clone size: .
CDR3 protein: CASRKGTGDYGYTF; CDR3 DNA: TGTGCCAGCAGGAAAGGGACAGGGGACTATGGCTACACCTTC; V gene: TRBV6-5; J gene: TRBJ1-2; D gene: TRBD1; CDR3 length: 14; clone size: .
CDR3 protein: CASSERRAGYNEQFF; CDR3 DNA: TGTGCCAGCAGTGAAAGAAGGGCGGGTTACAATGAGCAGTTCTTC; V gene: TRBV2; J gene: TRBJ2-1; D gene: .; CDR3 length: 15; clone size: .
CDR3 protein: CASSTKLRLAGDYEQYF; CDR3 DNA: TGTGCCAGTAGTACCAAGCTTAGACTAGCGGGAGACTACGAGCAGTACTTC; V gene: TRBV19; J gene: TRBJ2-7; D gene: TRBD2; CDR3 length: 17; clone size: .
CDR3 protein: CASSPGTGGGTDTQYF; CDR3 DNA: TGCGCCAGCAGCCCCGGGACAGGGGGCGGCACAGATACGCAGTATTTT; V gene: TRBV5-1; J gene: TRBJ2-3; D gene: TRBD1; CDR3 length: 16; clone size: .
CDR3 protein: CASSEQAGGPEEQFF; CDR3 DNA: TGTGCCAGCAGTGAACAAGCGGGAGGGCCGGAGGAGCAGTTCTTC; V gene: TRBV2; J gene: TRBJ2-1; D gene: TRBD2; CDR3 length: 15; clone size: .
CDR3 protein: CASSPLPGGVAETQYF; CDR3 DNA: TGTGCCAGCAGCCCTCTTCCCGGGGGGGTTGCCGAGACCCAGTACTTC; V gene: TRBV7-4; J gene: TRBJ2-5; D gene: TRBD2; CDR3 length: 16; clone size: .
CDR3 protein: CASSLRAGTEAFF; CDR3 DNA: TGCGCCAGCAGCTTAAGGGCAGGGACTGAAGCTTTCTTT; V gene: TRBV5-1; J gene: TRBJ1-1; D gene: .; CDR3 length: 13; clone size: .
CDR3 protein: CASSPTSGRSPYEQYF; CDR3 DNA: TGTGCCAGCTCACCGACTAGCGGGAGATCCCCCTACGAGCAGTACTTC; V gene: TRBV18; J gene: TRBJ2-7; D gene: TRBD2; CDR3 length: 16; clone size: .
CDR3 protein: CASSLQGYEQYF; CDR3 DNA: TGTGCCAGCAGTTTGCAGGGATACGAGCAGTACTTC; V gene: TRBV12-3/TRBV12-4; J gene: TRBJ2-7; D gene: .; CDR3 length: 12; clone size: few
CDR3 protein: CASSLVAGRTYSNYGYTF; CDR3 DNA: TGTGCCAGCAGCTTAGTTGCGGGTAGAACTTATTCGAACTATGGCTACACCTTC; V gene: TRBV11-2; J gene: TRBJ1-2; D gene: .; CDR3 length: 18; clone size: .
CDR3 protein: CASSQIGTGLGGYTF; CDR3 DNA: TGTGCCAGCAGCCAAATAGGGACAGGGCTAGGGGGCTACACCTTC; V gene: TRBV4-2; J gene: TRBJ1-2; D gene: TRBD1; CDR3 length: 15; clone size: .
CDR3 protein: CASSYGRGGFPDTQYF; CDR3 DNA: TGTGCCAGCAGTTACGGGCGGGGGGGCTTTCCAGATACGCAGTATTTT; V gene: TRBV6-5; J gene: TRBJ2-3; D gene: TRBD2; CDR3 length: 16; clone size: .
CDR3 protein: CASSVEVESHTIYF; CDR3 DNA: TGTGCCAGCAGTGTAGAGGTTGAATCACACACCATATATTTT; V gene: TRBV2; J gene: TRBJ1-3; D gene: .; CDR3 length: 14; clone size: few
CDR3 protein: CSALQGYEQFF; CDR3 DNA: TGCAGTGCGCTACAGGGGTACGAGCAGTTCTTC; V gene: TRBV20-1; J gene: TRBJ2-1; D gene: TRBD1; CDR3 length: 11; clone size: .
CDR3 protein: CASRRMAGPYEQYF; CDR3 DNA: TGTGCCAGCAGGCGAATGGCGGGTCCCTACGAGCAGTACTTC; V gene: TRBV6-5; J gene: TRBJ2-7; D gene: .; CDR3 length: 14; clone size: .
CDR3 protein: CASSGGQGLGYGYTF; CDR3 DNA: TGTGCCAGCAGCGGCGGACAGGGTCTTGGCTATGGCTACACCTTC; V gene: TRBV6-5; J gene: TRBJ1-2; D gene: TRBD1; CDR3 length: 15; clone size: large
CDR3 protein: CATASDDGGELFF; CDR3 DNA: TGCGCCACCGCGAGCGATGATGGGGGGGAGCTGTTTTTT; V gene: TRBV5-1; J gene: TRBJ2-2; D gene: .; CDR3 length: 13; clone size: .
CDR3 protein: CASSQRTPQEVGEQYF; CDR3 DNA: TGTGCCAGCAGCCAGCGGACTCCCCAAGAGGTGGGTGAGCAGTACTTC; V gene: TRBV7-9; J gene: TRBJ2-7; D gene: .; CDR3 length: 16; clone size: .
CDR3 protein: CASSLDGREGRDEQYF; CDR3 DNA: TGTGCCAGCAGCTTAGATGGGCGGGAGGGCCGCGACGAGCAGTACTTC; V gene: TRBV11-3; J gene: TRBJ2-7; D gene: TRBD2; CDR3 length: 16; clone size: .
CDR3 protein: CASSLRTGDSPLHF; CDR3 DNA: TGTGCCAGCAGCCTTCGGACAGGGGATTCACCCCTCCACTTT; V gene: TRBV9; J gene: TRBJ1-6; D gene: TRBD1; CDR3 length: 14; clone size: .
CDR3 protein: CASSQGYQPQHF; CDR3 DNA: TGTGCCAGCAGTCAGGGGTATCAGCCCCAGCATTTT; V gene: TRBV12-3/TRBV12-4; J gene: TRBJ1-5; D gene: .; CDR3 length: 12; clone size: few
CDR3 protein: CASSLQGTNTEAFF; CDR3 DNA: TGCGCCAGCAGCTTACAGGGGACGAACACTGAAGCTTTCTTT; V gene: TRBV5-1; J gene: TRBJ1-1; D gene: TRBD1; CDR3 length: 14; clone size: .
CDR3 protein: CSASRTTGGSYEQYF; CDR3 DNA: TGCAGTGCGAGTCGAACCACAGGGGGAAGCTACGAGCAGTACTTC; V gene: TRBV20-1; J gene: TRBJ2-7; D gene: TRBD1; CDR3 length: 15; clone size: .
CDR3 protein: CASSVRDRGFPAPLHF; CDR3 DNA: TGTGCCAGCAGCGTCCGGGACAGGGGATTTCCGGCACCCCTCCACTTT; V gene: TRBV11-3; J gene: TRBJ1-6; D gene: TRBD1; CDR3 length: 16; clone size: medium-sized
CDR3 protein: CASSPGLAGAFADTQYF; CDR3 DNA: TGTGCCAGCAGTCCAGGACTAGCGGGAGCGTTCGCAGATACGCAGTATTTT; V gene: TRBV27; J gene: TRBJ2-3; D gene: TRBD2; CDR3 length: 17; clone size: .
CDR3 protein: CATLQGRATEAFF; CDR3 DNA: TGTGCCACCTTACAGGGAAGGGCCACTGAAGCTTTCTTT; V gene: TRBV2; J gene: TRBJ1-1; D gene: .; CDR3 length: 13; clone size: .
CDR3 protein: CASSRGGRSPLHF; CDR3 DNA: TGTGCCAGCAGTCGGGGGGGAAGATCACCCCTCCACTTT; V gene: TRBV12-3/TRBV12-4; J gene: TRBJ1-6; D gene: .; CDR3 length: 13; clone size: .
CDR3 protein: CASSPDRNNQPQHF; CDR3 DNA: TGCGCCAGCAGCCCTGACAGAAACAATCAGCCCCAGCATTTT; V gene: TRBV5-1; J gene: TRBJ1-5; D gene: .; CDR3 length: 14; clone size: .
CDR3 protein: CASEDGGRNTIYF; CDR3 DNA: TGTGCCAGCGAAGACGGGGGGCGAAACACCATATATTTT; V gene: TRBV5-4; J gene: TRBJ1-3; D gene: .; CDR3 length: 13; clone size: once
CDR3 protein: CASSQGWGRGETQYF; CDR3 DNA: TGTGCCAGCAGCCAAGGTTGGGGCAGGGGGGAGACCCAGTACTTC; V gene: TRBV3-1/TRBV3-2; J gene: TRBJ2-5; D gene: TRBD1; CDR3 length: 15; clone size: few
CDR3 protein: CASSLQGPPHNEQFF; CDR3 DNA: TGCGCCAGCAGCTTACAGGGCCCTCCTCACAATGAGCAGTTCTTC; V gene: TRBV5-1; J gene: TRBJ2-1; D gene: .; CDR3 length: 15; clone size: .